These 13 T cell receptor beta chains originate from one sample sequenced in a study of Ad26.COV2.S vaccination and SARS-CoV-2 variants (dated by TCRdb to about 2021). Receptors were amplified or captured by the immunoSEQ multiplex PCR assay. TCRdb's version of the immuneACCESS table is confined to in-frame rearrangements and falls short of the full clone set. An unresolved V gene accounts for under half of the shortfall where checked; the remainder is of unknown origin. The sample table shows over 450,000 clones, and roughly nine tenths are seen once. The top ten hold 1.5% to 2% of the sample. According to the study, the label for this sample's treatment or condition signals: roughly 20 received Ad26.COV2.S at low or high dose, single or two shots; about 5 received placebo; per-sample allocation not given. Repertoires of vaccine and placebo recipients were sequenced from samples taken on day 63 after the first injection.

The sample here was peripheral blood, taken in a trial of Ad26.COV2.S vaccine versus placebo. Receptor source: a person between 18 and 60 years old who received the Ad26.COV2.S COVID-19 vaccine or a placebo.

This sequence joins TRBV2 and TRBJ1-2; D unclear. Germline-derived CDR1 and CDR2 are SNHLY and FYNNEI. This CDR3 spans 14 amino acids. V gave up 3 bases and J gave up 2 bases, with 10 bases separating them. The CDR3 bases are TGTGCCAGCAGTGAGGGCCGTATGAACTATGGCTACACCTTC. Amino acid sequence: CASSEGRMNYGYTF.

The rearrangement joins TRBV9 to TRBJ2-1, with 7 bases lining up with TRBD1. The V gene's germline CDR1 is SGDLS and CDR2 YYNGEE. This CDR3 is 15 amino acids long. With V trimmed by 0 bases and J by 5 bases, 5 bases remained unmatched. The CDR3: CASSVGGRGNNEQFF. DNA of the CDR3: TGTGCCAGCAGCGTAGGAGGCAGGGGGAACAATGAGCAGTTCTTC.

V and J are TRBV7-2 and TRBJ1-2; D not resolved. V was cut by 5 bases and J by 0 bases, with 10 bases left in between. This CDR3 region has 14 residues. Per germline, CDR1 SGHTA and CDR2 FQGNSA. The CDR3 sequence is CASSPAGANYGYTF. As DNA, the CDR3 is TGTGCCAGCAGCCCCGCCGGGGCTAACTATGGCTACACCTTC.

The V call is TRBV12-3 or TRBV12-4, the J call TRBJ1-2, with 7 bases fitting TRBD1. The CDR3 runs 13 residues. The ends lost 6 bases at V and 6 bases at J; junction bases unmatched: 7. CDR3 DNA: TGTGCCAGCAGCCCCGGACAGGTCCATGGCTACACCTTC. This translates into CASSPGQVHGYTF.

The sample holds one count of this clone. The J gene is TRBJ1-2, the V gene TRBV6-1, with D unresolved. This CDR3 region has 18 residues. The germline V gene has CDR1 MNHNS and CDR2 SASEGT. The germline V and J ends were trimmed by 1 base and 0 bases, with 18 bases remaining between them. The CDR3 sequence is CASSEVRQVVYANYGYTF. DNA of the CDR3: TGTGCCAGCAGTGAAGTTCGGCAGGTAGTATATGCTAACTATGGCTACACCTTC.

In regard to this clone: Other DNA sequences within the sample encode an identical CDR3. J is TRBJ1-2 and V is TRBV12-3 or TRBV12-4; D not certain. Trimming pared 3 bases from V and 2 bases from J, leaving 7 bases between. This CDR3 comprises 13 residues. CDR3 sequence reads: CASSLWGNYGYTF. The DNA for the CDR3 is TGTGCCAGCAGTTTGTGGGGAAACTATGGCTACACCTTC.

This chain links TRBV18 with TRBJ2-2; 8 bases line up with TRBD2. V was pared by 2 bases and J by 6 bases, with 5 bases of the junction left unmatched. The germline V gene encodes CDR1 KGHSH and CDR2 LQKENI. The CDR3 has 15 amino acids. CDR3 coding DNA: TGTGCCAGCTCACCAGATCTAGCGGGTCCCGGGGAGCTGTTTTTT. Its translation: CASSPDLAGPGELFF.

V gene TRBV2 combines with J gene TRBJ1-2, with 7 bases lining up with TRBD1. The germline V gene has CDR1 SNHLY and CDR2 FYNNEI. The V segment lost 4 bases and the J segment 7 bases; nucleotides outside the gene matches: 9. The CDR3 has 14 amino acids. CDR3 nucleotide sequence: TGTGCCAGCAGTGCGACAGGGTATGTTGGTGGCTACACCTTC. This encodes CASSATGYVGGYTF.

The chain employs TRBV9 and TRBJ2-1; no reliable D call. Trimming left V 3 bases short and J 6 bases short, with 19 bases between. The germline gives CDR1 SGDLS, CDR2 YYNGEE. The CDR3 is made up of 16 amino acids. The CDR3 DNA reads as TGTGCCAGCAGCGCGGCCGGGTCATCGTCGGCCAATGAGCAGTTCTTC. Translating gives CASSAAGSSSANEQFF.

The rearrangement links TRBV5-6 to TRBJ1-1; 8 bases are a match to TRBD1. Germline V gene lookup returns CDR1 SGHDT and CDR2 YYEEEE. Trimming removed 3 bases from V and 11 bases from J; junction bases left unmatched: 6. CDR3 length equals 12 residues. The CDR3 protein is CASSSATGEAFF. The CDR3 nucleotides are TGTGCCAGCAGCTCGGCGACAGGGGAGGCTTTCTTT.

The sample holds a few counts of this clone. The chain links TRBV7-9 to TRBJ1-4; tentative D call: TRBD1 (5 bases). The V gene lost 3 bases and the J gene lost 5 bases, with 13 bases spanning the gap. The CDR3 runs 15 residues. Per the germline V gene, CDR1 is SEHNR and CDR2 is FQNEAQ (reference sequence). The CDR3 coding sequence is TGTGCCAGCAGCTTCCCCTCGGGGGGGAATGAAAAACTGTTTTTT. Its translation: CASSFPSGGNEKLFF.

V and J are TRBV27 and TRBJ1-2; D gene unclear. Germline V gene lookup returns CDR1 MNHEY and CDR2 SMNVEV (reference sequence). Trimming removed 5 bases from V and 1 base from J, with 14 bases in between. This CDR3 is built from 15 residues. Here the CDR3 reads CASSPRHGINYGYTF. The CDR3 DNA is TGTGCCAGCAGTCCCAGACACGGGATTAACTATGGCTACACCTTC.

The CDR3 loop is CASSQDAVPGVDGYTF. Written as DNA, the CDR3 is TGTGCCAGCAGCCAAGATGCAGTACCGGGGGTTGATGGCTACACCTTC. The chain employs TRBV4-2 and TRBJ1-2, with D maybe TRBD1 (5 bases). The CDR3 is made up of 16 amino acids. The V gene's germline CDR1 is LGHNA and CDR2 YNFKEQ. The V end lost 0 bases, the J end lost 6 bases, and 17 bases lay between the germline ends.